This TCR beta chain is from a study of CD8 T cells in Susac syndrome. Patients with Susac syndrome met the recently defined diagnostic criteria for definite or probable disease. RNA amounts of roughly 0.45 to 1 ug underwent reverse transcription with random hexamers. One entry per CDR3 protein, called by TCRdb with MiXCR from the immunoSEQ multiplex PCR reads. The sample records tens of thousands of distinct CDR3 sequences, around 94% being singletons. The germline V gene has CDR1 SGDLS and CDR2 YYNGEE. The CDR3 has 14 amino acids. Trimming took 0 bases from V and 12 from J; bases not matched to a gene: 7.

The V gene is TRBV9, the J gene TRBJ2-1; 9 positions match TRBD2. Sequencing used CD4+ T cells from PBMCs. The TCR originated in a human donor with Susac syndrome. The CDR3 sequence: CASSVGPRLAVQFF. The DNA for the CDR3 is TGTGCCAGCAGCGTAGGGCCTCGACTAGCGGTGCAGTTCTTC.